The next 8 T cell receptor beta chains were all read from a single sample in a study of shared clonotypes between healthy human individuals. Assay used: immunoSEQ multiplex PCR; TCRdb lists only in-frame clones, some missing. The table has roughly 2,300,000 clones, just under 95% seen once. The sequenced sample was naive CD4+ T cells from PBMCs. Subset defined: CD45RA+ positively selected. These receptors were obtained from a man aged 18 to 35 in good health. Some clones in this sample may be carry-over from other donors' samples.

The CDR3 nucleotides read TGTGCCAGTAGACGGGACACGGACACAGATACGCAGTATTTT. Its translation is CASRRDTDTDTQYF. The chain employs TRBV19 and TRBJ2-3; perhaps TRBD1 as D (6 bases). The V end was cut by 6 bases, the J end by 2 bases, with 12 bases between. The CDR3 contains 14 residues. From germline, CDR1 is LNHDA and CDR2 SQIVND (reference sequence).

This rearrangement joins TRBV7-3 to TRBJ2-5, with D perhaps given as TRBD1 or TRBD2 (7 bases each). V lost 3 bases and J lost 2, with 13 bases in between. Germline V gene lookup returns CDR1 SGHTA and CDR2 FQGTGA. The CDR3 consists of 15 residues. CDR3 nucleotides: TGTGCCAGCAGCTTGAGGGGGGGACAGCAAGAGACCCAGTACTTC. Protein product: CASSLRGGQQETQYF.

Comments on this clone: The same CDR3 is also encoded by other DNA sequences in this sample. V and J are TRBV6-5 and TRBJ2-7, with 8 bases identical to TRBD2. The CDR3 runs to 14 residues. The junction had 5 bases not matched to a gene; V was cut back by 6 bases and J by 1 base. The germline gives CDR1 MNHEY, CDR2 SVGAGI. DNA of the CDR3: TGTGCCAGCAGCTACGGGGGGGTGTCCTACGAGCAGTACTTC. Translated: CASSYGGVSYEQYF.

The CDR3 bases are TGCGCCAGCAGCTTGGCTGGGGGCGACACAGATACGCAGTATTTT. It is translated as CASSLAGGDTDTQYF. This sequence joins TRBV5-1 and TRBJ2-3, with D possibly matching TRBD1 (6 bases). The ends were cut back, 0 bases at V and 2 bases at J, with 10 bases in the middle. The CDR3 runs 15 residues. CDR1 is SGHRS and CDR2 is YFSETQ in the germline V gene. Looking up the rest from reference TRBV5-1 and TRBJ2-3 gives the full variable domain: KAGVTQTPRYLIKTRGQQVTLSCSPISGHRSVSWYQQTPGQGLQFLFEYFSETQRNKGNFPGRFSGRQFSNSRSEMNVSTLELGDSALYLCASSLAGGDTDTQYFGPGTRLTVL.

The genes are TRBV7-2 and TRBJ2-7, with D possibly TRBD2 on 5 matching bases. Germline V lookup: CDR1 SGHTA, CDR2 FQGNSA. Trimming stripped 1 base from V and 5 bases from J, with 12 bases between. The length of the CDR3 is 14 residues. The CDR3: CASSLGPQRNEQYF. The DNA for the CDR3 is TGTGCCAGCAGCTTAGGTCCCCAGCGGAACGAGCAGTACTTC. The variable domain in full, with the rest retrieved from reference TRBV7-2 and TRBJ2-7, is GAGVSQSPSNKVTEKGKDVELRCDPISGHTALYWYRQSLGQGLEFLIYFQGNSAPDKSGLPSDRFSAERTGGSVSTLTIQRTQQEDSAVYLCASSLGPQRNEQYFGPGTRLTVT.

V and J are TRBV18 and TRBJ2-1; D unclear. V gave up 0 bases and J gave up 3 bases, with 12 bases separating them. CDR3 length: 16 amino acids. Germline CDR1 and CDR2: KGHSH and LQKENI. The CDR3 DNA sequence: TGTGCCAGCTCACCACCCGCACAGATTAACTACAATGAGCAGTTCTTC. Encoded protein: CASSPPAQINYNEQFF.

Notes on this clone: This same CDR3 is encoded by further DNA sequences in the sample. The rearrangement links TRBV18 to TRBJ1-2; TRBD1 is a possible D gene (5 bases). Trimming cost V 0 bases and J 4 bases, with 9 bases left between them. Germline CDR1 and CDR2: KGHSH and LQKENI. This CDR3 contains 14 residues. The CDR3 region has the DNA TGTGCCAGCTCACCACCGGGGCAGAGCTATGGCTACACCTTC. Amino acids: CASSPPGQSYGYTF.

The CDR3 sequence: CASRDNYYGYTF. The CDR3 region has the DNA TGTGCCAGCAGGGACAACTACTATGGCTACACCTTC. The chain has TRBV6-5 and TRBJ1-2, with D perhaps TRBD1 (5 bases). The CDR3 has 12 amino acids. Trimming took 6 bases from V and 3 from J, leaving 8 bases between them. CDR1 is MNHEY and CDR2 is SVGAGI in the germline V gene.